A selection of T cell receptor beta chains follows, all from one sample in a study of ipilimumab plus nivolumab after autologous stem cell transplantation. Data came from immunoSEQ multiplex PCR; TCRdb stores just in-frame clones and leaves some out. The repertoire includes 20,000 to 25,000 clones, around 74% of them detected once, and about 23% sits in the top ten. Here the sequenced sample was PBMCs, taken in a trial of ipilimumab plus nivolumab as post-transplant consolidation. These receptor sequences come from a male donor with diffuse large B-cell lymphoma. Each CDR3 is given with its conserved first and last residue. D genes are given only for firm matches. Clone size is shown for a subset of rows, as once, few, many or a class of expanded clone.

d_gene	v_gene	abundance	j_gene	CDR3nt	CDR3aa
.	TRBV4-2	once	TRBJ2-2	TGTGCCAGCAGCCAAGACCGGCAAAACACCGGGGAGCTGTTTTTT	CASSQDRQNTGELFF
.	TRBV7-3	once	TRBJ1-1	TGTGCCAGCAGCTCCGAAAGCTTGGGGGGGAATCAGGACACTGAAGCTTTCTTT	CASSSESLGGNQDTEAFF
.	TRBV4-2	few	TRBJ2-5	TGTGCCAGCAGCCAATCGACAGGAGAAGAGACCCAGTACTTC	CASSQSTGEETQYF
.	TRBV9	.	TRBJ1-6	TGTGCCAGCAGCGTAGCCGGCCAGAGCTCCTATAATTCACCCCTCCACTTT	CASSVAGQSSYNSPLHF
.	TRBV7-8	.	TRBJ2-7	TGTGCCAGCAGCTTGCCGGGACGGGAGTTTTACGAGCAGTACTTC	CASSLPGREFYEQYF
.	TRBV7-2	.	TRBJ2-7	TGTGCCAGCACCTCACCGGGATTAACATACGAGCAGTACTTC	CASTSPGLTYEQYF
TRBD1	TRBV9	few	TRBJ1-1	TGTGCCAGCAGCGTAGGGACAGGGGCGAACACTGAAGCTTTCTTT	CASSVGTGANTEAFF
.	TRBV6-1	.	TRBJ2-6	TGTGCCAGCAGTGAAGAGGACTCTGGGGCCAACGTCCTGACTTTC	CASSEEDSGANVLTF
.	TRBV19	.	TRBJ2-5	TGTGCCAGTAGTATACTGGCAGAAGAGACCCAGTACTTC	CASSILAEETQYF
.	TRBV2	.	TRBJ1-4	TGTGCCAGCAGGATTCCCCAGGGGAGGGCTGAAAAACTGTTTTTT	CASRIPQGRAEKLFF
.	TRBV7-2	.	TRBJ1-1	TGTGCCAGCAGCTTAGCTCACGGTAACACTGAAGCTTTCTTT	CASSLAHGNTEAFF
.	TRBV5-1	.	TRBJ1-2	TGCGCCAGCAGCTTGACAGGGTTCTATGGCTACACCTTC	CASSLTGFYGYTF
.	TRBV29-1	.	TRBJ1-1	TGCAGCGCCCGGGGGGTCAACACTGAAGCTTTCTTT	CSARGVNTEAFF
.	TRBV19	.	TRBJ2-3	TGTGCCAGTAGTATAGATGTCACCTCAGATACGCAGTATTTT	CASSIDVTSDTQYF
.	TRBV12-2	.	TRBJ2-6	TGTGCAAGTCGCCCTTCGGGCTCCACACAAAGTCGGGCCAACGTCCTGACTTTC	CASRPSGSTQSRANVLTF
.	TRBV13	.	TRBJ1-2	TGTGCCAGCAGCTTAGACGGCTATGGCTACACCTTC	CASSLDGYGYTF
.	TRBV5-6	few	TRBJ1-1	TGTGCCAGCAGCTTCCGGGTTGGGGGCACTGAAGCTTTCTTT	CASSFRVGGTEAFF
TRBD1	TRBV19	few	TRBJ1-1	TGTGCCAGTAGTATAGATGCGACAGGGGCGGCCACTGAAGCTTTCTTT	CASSIDATGAATEAFF